This T cell receptor beta chain was captured by sequencing in a study of T cells in Graves' hyperthyroidism and ophthalmopathy. General observations from the study: A 13 V-J model separated ophthalmopathy from stable hyperthyroidism.

This clonotype was recorded many times. The target antigen is unknown. The trim removed 4 bases at V and 2 bases at J, leaving 5 bases unmatched. This CDR3 is built from 16 residues. Per germline, CDR1 LGHDT and CDR2 YNNKEL (reference sequence). Researchers amplified the TCR beta CDR3 regions from RNA transcripts. During a first-round RT-PCR of the TCR CDR3, the HTBI primer set was used. MiXCR, applied by TCRdb to the multiplex PCR reads, yields one record per CDR3 protein. The sample lists around 600,000 distinct CDR3 sequences, around 14% occurring once. Across 18 months, stable Graves' hyperthyroidism was marked by no progression to ophthalmopathy.

Sequencing input: blood. J is TRBJ2-5 and V is TRBV3-1; 12 bases line up with TRBD2. The receptor was isolated from a woman in her thirties with Graves' hyperthyroidism. The CDR3: CASSRPLAGGQETQYF. The CDR3, as DNA: TGTGCCAGCAGCCGGCCACTAGCGGGAGGACAAGAGACCCAGTACTTC.